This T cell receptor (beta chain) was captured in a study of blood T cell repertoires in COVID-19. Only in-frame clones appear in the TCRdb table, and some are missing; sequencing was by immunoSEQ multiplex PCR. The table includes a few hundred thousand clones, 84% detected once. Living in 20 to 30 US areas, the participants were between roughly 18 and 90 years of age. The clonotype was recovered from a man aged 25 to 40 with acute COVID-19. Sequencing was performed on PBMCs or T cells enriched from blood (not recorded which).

The CDR3 is CASSLGQTNTEAFF. The CDR3 bases are TGTGCCAGCAGCTTAGGACAAACGAACACTGAAGCTTTCTTT. The genes are TRBV5-4 and TRBJ1-1; weak D call: TRBD1 (5 bases). The CDR3 extends over 14 amino acids. Trimming removed 2 bases from V and 1 base from J, with 9 bases in between. Looked up from germline, CDR1 is SGHNT and CDR2 is YYREEE (reference sequence).